A selection of T cell receptor beta chains follows, all from one sample in a study of shared clonotypes between healthy human individuals. Sequenced by immunoSEQ multiplex PCR; TCRdb stores in-frame clones only, minus some. The sample has about 2 million clones, approximately 94% seen once; the top ten hold about 1.1%. The sequenced material came from naive CD8+ T cells sorted from blood. These TCRs come from a man aged 18 to 29 in good health. CDR3s include the opening cysteine and the closing phenylalanine or tryptophan. Fields, in order: clone size, V gene, J gene, D gene, CDR3 length, CDR3 DNA, CDR3 protein. The D gene is left open where the match is weak. Size tells how often a clone was seen (once, few, many) or the class of an expanded clone, and some rows leave it out.

abundance: .
v_gene: TRBV6-5
j_gene: TRBJ2-2
d_gene: .
len: 13
CDR3nt: TGTGCCAGTAGCCAAGTGAACACCGGGGAGCTGTTTTTT
CDR3aa: CASSQVNTGELFF

abundance: once
v_gene: TRBV5-1
j_gene: TRBJ2-7
d_gene: TRBD2
len: 17
CDR3nt: TGCGCCAGCAGCTCTAGTAGCGGGGGCGTGAGCTCCTACGAGCAGTACTTC
CDR3aa: CASSSSSGGVSSYEQYF

abundance: .
v_gene: TRBV2
j_gene: TRBJ2-3
d_gene: .
len: 12
CDR3nt: TGTGCCTGGTCCCGGGGATCAGATACGCAGTATTTT
CDR3aa: CAWSRGSDTQYF

abundance: .
v_gene: TRBV27
j_gene: TRBJ2-7
d_gene: .
len: 13
CDR3nt: TGTGCCAGCAGCTACAGGGATTCCTACGAGCAGTACTTC
CDR3aa: CASSYRDSYEQYF

abundance: few
v_gene: TRBV4-1
j_gene: TRBJ1-2
d_gene: TRBD1
len: 15
CDR3nt: TGCGCCAGCAGCCTGGGACAGGGGGAAGGGTATGGCTACACCTTC
CDR3aa: CASSLGQGEGYGYTF

abundance: .
v_gene: TRBV9
j_gene: TRBJ2-3
d_gene: .
len: 13
CDR3nt: TGTGCCAGCGAGAGCGGTGGCACAGATACGCAGTATTTT
CDR3aa: CASESGGTDTQYF

abundance: .
v_gene: TRBV10-2
j_gene: TRBJ1-2
d_gene: .
len: 16
CDR3nt: TGCGCCAGCAGTGGATCATTCGGGGCGATGGACTATGGCTACACCTTC
CDR3aa: CASSGSFGAMDYGYTF

abundance: .
v_gene: TRBV5-1
j_gene: TRBJ2-5
d_gene: .
len: 15
CDR3nt: TGCGCCAGCAGCCCTTTCCCCTACAGGGCCGAGACCCAGTACTTC
CDR3aa: CASSPFPYRAETQYF

abundance: .
v_gene: TRBV27
j_gene: TRBJ1-1
d_gene: TRBD1
len: 15
CDR3nt: TGTGCCAGCAGTTTAAATTTACAGGGGACCACTGAAGCTTTCTTT
CDR3aa: CASSLNLQGTTEAFF

abundance: .
v_gene: TRBV5-6
j_gene: TRBJ1-5
d_gene: .
len: 15
CDR3nt: TGTGCCAGCAGCTTTGGGGGGGGCGGTCTCCAGCCCCAGCATTTT
CDR3aa: CASSFGGGGLQPQHF

abundance: .
v_gene: TRBV14
j_gene: TRBJ2-2
d_gene: .
len: 15
CDR3nt: TGTGCCAGCAGCCAAGATCGGAAGGGCACCGGGGAGCTGTTTTTT
CDR3aa: CASSQDRKGTGELFF

abundance: .
v_gene: TRBV5-6
j_gene: TRBJ1-1
d_gene: .
len: 18
CDR3nt: TGTGCCAGCAGCTTGGCCGGGGGACTGCTTAAAATGAACACTGAAGCTTTCTTT
CDR3aa: CASSLAGGLLKMNTEAFF

abundance: .
v_gene: TRBV4-2
j_gene: TRBJ1-5
d_gene: .
len: 15
CDR3nt: TGTGCCAGCAGCCAAGATACAGGGAGCAATCAGCCCCAGCATTTT
CDR3aa: CASSQDTGSNQPQHF

abundance: .
v_gene: TRBV5-6
j_gene: TRBJ2-7
d_gene: .
len: 12
CDR3nt: TGTGCCAGCGGCGAGGGGCCCTACGAGCAGTACTTC
CDR3aa: CASGEGPYEQYF

abundance: .
v_gene: TRBV6-1
j_gene: TRBJ1-5
d_gene: .
len: 16
CDR3nt: TGTGCCAGCAGTGGATGGTGGAACACCCAAAATCAGCCCCAGCATTTT
CDR3aa: CASSGWWNTQNQPQHF

abundance: .
v_gene: TRBV2
j_gene: TRBJ2-7
d_gene: .
len: 12
CDR3nt: TGTGCCAGCAGTGAACTGACCTACGAGCAGTACTTC
CDR3aa: CASSELTYEQYF

abundance: .
v_gene: TRBV13
j_gene: TRBJ2-5
d_gene: .
len: 15
CDR3nt: TGTGCCAGCAGCTCCTATTCCGGGCTGGGAGAGACCCAGTACTTC
CDR3aa: CASSSYSGLGETQYF

abundance: .
v_gene: TRBV28
j_gene: TRBJ1-5
d_gene: TRBD1
len: 15
CDR3nt: TGTGCCAGCAGTTTTGACAGGGAATATAATCAGCCCCAGCATTTT
CDR3aa: CASSFDREYNQPQHF

abundance: once
v_gene: TRBV5-6
j_gene: TRBJ2-7
d_gene: .
len: 15
CDR3nt: TGTGCCAGCAGCTTCCGGGGGAGTAGCTCCTACGAGCAGTACTTC
CDR3aa: CASSFRGSSSYEQYF

abundance: .
v_gene: TRBV14
j_gene: TRBJ2-2
d_gene: .
len: 16
CDR3nt: TGTGCCAGCAGCCATTACAGGGGAGGGAACACCGGGGAGCTGTTTTTT
CDR3aa: CASSHYRGGNTGELFF

abundance: .
v_gene: TRBV7-9
j_gene: TRBJ2-7
d_gene: TRBD1
len: 14
CDR3nt: TGTGCCAGCAGCTTAAAGTCGACAGGGGTCGAGCAGTACTTC
CDR3aa: CASSLKSTGVEQYF

abundance: .
v_gene: TRBV4-3
j_gene: TRBJ2-1
d_gene: TRBD2
len: 17
CDR3nt: TGCGCCAGCAGCCCAAATCAAGCGGGAGGATCCTACAATGAGCAGTTCTTC
CDR3aa: CASSPNQAGGSYNEQFF

abundance: .
v_gene: TRBV19
j_gene: TRBJ1-5
d_gene: TRBD1
len: 14
CDR3nt: TGTGCCAGTCGTATGGGACAGTACAATCAGCCCCAGCATTTT
CDR3aa: CASRMGQYNQPQHF

abundance: .
v_gene: TRBV4-2
j_gene: TRBJ2-1
d_gene: TRBD2
len: 17
CDR3nt: TGTGCCAGCAGCCAAGTGTTACGGGGGGGAGAATACAATGAGCAGTTCTTC
CDR3aa: CASSQVLRGGEYNEQFF

abundance: .
v_gene: TRBV19
j_gene: TRBJ1-1
d_gene: TRBD1
len: 13
CDR3nt: TGTGCCAGTAGTATCACAGGGGGTTCTGAAGCTTTCTTT
CDR3aa: CASSITGGSEAFF

abundance: .
v_gene: TRBV7-9
j_gene: TRBJ2-5
d_gene: .
len: 15
CDR3nt: TGTGCCAGCAGCCCTGGGACAACGGGGTCGGAGACCCAGTACTTC
CDR3aa: CASSPGTTGSETQYF

abundance: .
v_gene: TRBV9
j_gene: TRBJ2-1
d_gene: TRBD2
len: 16
CDR3nt: TGTGCCAGCAGCTCAGACTTAAGCGGGGGCTACAATGAGCAGTTCTTC
CDR3aa: CASSSDLSGGYNEQFF

abundance: .
v_gene: TRBV2
j_gene: TRBJ1-4
d_gene: .
len: 13
CDR3nt: TGTGCCAGCAGTGGTGGGGGAGACGAAAAACTGTTTTTT
CDR3aa: CASSGGGDEKLFF

abundance: .
v_gene: TRBV5-8
j_gene: TRBJ2-3
d_gene: TRBD2
len: 15
CDR3nt: TGTGCCAGCAGCCCGATAGCGGGAGAGTCAGATACGCAGTATTTT
CDR3aa: CASSPIAGESDTQYF

abundance: .
v_gene: TRBV11-2
j_gene: TRBJ1-1
d_gene: TRBD1
len: 13
CDR3nt: TGTGCCAGCAGCTTAGAACAGGGGGCGATAGCTTTCTTT
CDR3aa: CASSLEQGAIAFF

abundance: .
v_gene: TRBV5-4
j_gene: TRBJ2-1
d_gene: TRBD2
len: 15
CDR3nt: TGTGCCAGCAGCCGTCTTGCTCTAGCGGGGGGGCCGCAGTTCTTC
CDR3aa: CASSRLALAGGPQFF

abundance: .
v_gene: TRBV9
j_gene: TRBJ1-1
d_gene: .
len: 13
CDR3nt: TGTGCCAGTGCCGGGACAATGAACACTGAAGCTTTCTTT
CDR3aa: CASAGTMNTEAFF

abundance: .
v_gene: TRBV28
j_gene: TRBJ1-3
d_gene: .
len: 17
CDR3nt: TGTGCCAGCAGTTTATACTCCGGCAGCTCCTCTGGAAACACCATATATTTT
CDR3aa: CASSLYSGSSSGNTIYF

abundance: .
v_gene: TRBV5-1
j_gene: TRBJ2-1
d_gene: TRBD2
len: 16
CDR3nt: TGCGCCAGCAGCTTGGGTAGCGGGGAGTCCTACAATGAGCAGTTCTTC
CDR3aa: CASSLGSGESYNEQFF

abundance: .
v_gene: TRBV4-1
j_gene: TRBJ2-2
d_gene: .
len: 15
CDR3nt: TGCGCCAGCAGCCCCCCGGTGGGGGGAATCGGGGAGCTGTTTTTT
CDR3aa: CASSPPVGGIGELFF

abundance: .
v_gene: TRBV11-2
j_gene: TRBJ1-2
d_gene: .
len: 13
CDR3nt: TGTGCCAGCAGCTTAAGGGGTCTCTATGGCTACACCTTC
CDR3aa: CASSLRGLYGYTF

abundance: few
v_gene: TRBV6-5
j_gene: TRBJ1-5
d_gene: .
len: 16
CDR3nt: TGTGCCAGCAGTTACGGAGGGGGTTTCGGCAATCAGCCCCAGCATTTT
CDR3aa: CASSYGGGFGNQPQHF

abundance: .
v_gene: TRBV4-1
j_gene: TRBJ2-1
d_gene: TRBD2
len: 18
CDR3nt: TGCGCCAGCAGCCAAGGGGCGGGAGGGCTCGTTTATCGGGGTGAGCAGTTCTTC
CDR3aa: CASSQGAGGLVYRGEQFF

abundance: .
v_gene: TRBV9
j_gene: TRBJ2-1
d_gene: TRBD2
len: 17
CDR3nt: TGTGCCAGCAGCGTCTCCCCCAGCGGGAGTCCCTACAATGAGCAGTTCTTC
CDR3aa: CASSVSPSGSPYNEQFF

abundance: .
v_gene: TRBV7-8
j_gene: TRBJ1-1
d_gene: .
len: 14
CDR3nt: TGTGCCAGCAGCGGTACGGAGGGCGGCACTGAAGCTTTCTTT
CDR3aa: CASSGTEGGTEAFF

abundance: .
v_gene: TRBV19
j_gene: TRBJ1-4
d_gene: .
len: 14
CDR3nt: TGTGCCAGTAGTTTTGGACTGGGGTATGAAAAACTGTTTTTT
CDR3aa: CASSFGLGYEKLFF